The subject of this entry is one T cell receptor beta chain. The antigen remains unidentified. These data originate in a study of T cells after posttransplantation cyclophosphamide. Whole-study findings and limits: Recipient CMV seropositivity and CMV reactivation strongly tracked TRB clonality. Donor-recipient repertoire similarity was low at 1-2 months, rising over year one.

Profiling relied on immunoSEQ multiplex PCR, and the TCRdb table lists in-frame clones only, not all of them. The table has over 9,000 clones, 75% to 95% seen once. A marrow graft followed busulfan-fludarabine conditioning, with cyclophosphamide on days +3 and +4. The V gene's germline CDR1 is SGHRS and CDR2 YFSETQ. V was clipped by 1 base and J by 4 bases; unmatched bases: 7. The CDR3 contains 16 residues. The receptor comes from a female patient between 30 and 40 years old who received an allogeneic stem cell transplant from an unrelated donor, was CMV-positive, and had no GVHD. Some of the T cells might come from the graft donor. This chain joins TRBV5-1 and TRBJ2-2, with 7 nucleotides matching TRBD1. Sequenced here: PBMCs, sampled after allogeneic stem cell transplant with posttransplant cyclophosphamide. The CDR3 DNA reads TGCGCCAGCAGCTTGAGCCAGGGGGACCCCACCGGGGAGCTGTTTTTT. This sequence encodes CASSLSQGDPTGELFF.